This T cell receptor (beta chain) was sequenced for a study of CD8 T cells in Susac syndrome (dated by TCRdb to the late 2010s). About the study as a whole: The study used repertoire sequencing to test whether antigen drove CD8+ T cell activation and differentiation in Susac syndrome. Results the study describes overall, beyond this receptor: The number of individuals in the TCR sequencing and HLA analysis was recognized as being relatively small.

Spanning cysteine to phenylalanine, the CDR3 consists of 14 amino acids. This entry keeps only the CDR3 DNA: 42 bases, framed from base 1. The CDR1 and CDR2 encoded by the germline V gene (reference sequence) are GTSNPN and SVGIG. Peripheral blood CD8+ and CD4+ T cells from healthy donors, Susac syndrome patients and multiple sclerosis patients were profiled using high-throughput TCR beta sequencing. Healthy donors were included as age- and sex-matched controls. Bulk CD8+ and CD4+ T cells were purified magnetically by negative isolation, whereas CD8+ TEMRA cells were enriched by FACS. Blood was drawn into EDTA tubes, processed within 24 hours, and PBMCs were isolated by density gradient centrifugation. PBMCs intended for TCR sequencing were frozen in liquid nitrogen and were later thawed in a 37 degrees C water bath. A purity of at least 90% was achieved for sorted or isolated CD4+, CD8+ and CD8+ TEMRA cells.

As for this clonotype: Its antigen is currently not known. One end of the junction fails to match germline, which may point to a read error.

RNA was extracted using the RNeasy kit, and roughly 0.5 to 1 ug of the RNA was reverse transcribed with random hexamers. TCR beta CDR3 regions were amplified with the immunoSEQ multiplex PCR assay covering 54 Vbeta and 13 Jbeta segments. PCR amplification bias was corrected using a synthetic template baseline for primer optimization and computational correction. Per the authors' processing: Reads were assigned to V, D and J genes according to IMGT and analyzed in immunoSEQ Analyzer, with only productive sequences retained. Clonality was computed as one minus Shannon entropy normalized by log2 of the number of productive unique sequences. Public and private clones were assessed among the 100 most prevalent clones of each patient and control. Clones were defined as Susac-specific if absent from the healthy and MS cohorts, from 900 to 1,300 published viral clones and from other ImmuneACCESS disease sequences. In-frame beta chains were kept once TCRdb had trimmed the public reads at Q25 with fastp and called clones with MiXCR. Rows with a matching CDR3 protein are joined into one entry that keeps the most common DNA and genes. Clone size and V and J calls follow TCRdb, not the original study. For this sample there are about 150,000 distinct CDR3 sequences; around 94% appear just once. Of the sample, 0.07% to 0.1% is held by the ten largest clones.

The material sequenced was CD4+ T cells from PBMCs. This chain is built from TRBV30 and TRBJ1-3; the D gene assignment is ambiguous. The TCR originated in a human donor in good health. The CDR3 region reads CAWTPVFSENTIYF. The sequenced DNA: TGTGCCTGGACACCCGTATTCTCTGAAAACACCATATATTTT. The variable domain in full, with residues beyond the CDR3 obtained from the reference TRBV30 and TRBJ1-3 genes, is SQTIHQWPATLVQPVGSPLSLECTVEGTSNPNLYWYRQAAGRGLQLLFYSVGIGQISSEVPQNLSASRPQDRQFILSSKKLLLSDSGFYLCAWTPVFSENTIYFGEGSWLTVV.